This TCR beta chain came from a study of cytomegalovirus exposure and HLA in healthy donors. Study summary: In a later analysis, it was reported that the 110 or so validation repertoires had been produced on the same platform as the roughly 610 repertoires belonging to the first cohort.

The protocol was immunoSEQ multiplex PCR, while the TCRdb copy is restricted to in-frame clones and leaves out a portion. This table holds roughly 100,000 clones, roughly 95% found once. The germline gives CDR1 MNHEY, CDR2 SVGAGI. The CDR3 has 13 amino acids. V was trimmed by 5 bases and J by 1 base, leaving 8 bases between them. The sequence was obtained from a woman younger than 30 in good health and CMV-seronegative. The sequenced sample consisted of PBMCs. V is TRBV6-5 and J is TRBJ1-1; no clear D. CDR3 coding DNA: TGTGCCAGCAGTCGCCGGGAGAACACTGAAGCTTTCTTT. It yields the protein CASSRRENTEAFF.